One sample yielded the 23 T cell receptor beta chains listed below, sequenced in a study of T cell clonality in common variable immunodeficiency. Notes on the study in general: Common variable immunodeficiency TCR beta sequences reportedly had fewer deletions and N-nucleotide insertions.

Clones were read by immunoSEQ multiplex PCR, and TCRdb kept only the in-frame ones, dropping some. The sample holds over 30,000 clones, and no clone turns up only once. What these receptors recognize is not known. Sequencing was carried out using peripheral blood mononuclear cells. The origin of the receptors is a human donor with common variable immunodeficiency.

In this sample, this clone turned up a few times. With the read ending 3 residues before the CDR3 end, the germline J gene is used to fill in that end. This rearrangement joins TRBV19 to TRBJ2-2; 12 nucleotides align to TRBD2. The CDR3 sequence is 15 residues long. Trimming at V came to 8 bases and at J to 5 bases, leaving 6 bases not matched to a gene. The germline V gene encodes CDR1 LNHDA and CDR2 SQIVND (reference sequence). The CDR3 loop is CASSTSGSLTGELFF. CDR3 DNA, as far as it was read: TGTGCCAGTTCGACTAGCGGGAGTTTAACCGGGGAG.

A note on this clone: The CDR3 end falls 3 residues outside the read, so it is completed with the germline J gene. The J gene is TRBJ2-7, the V gene TRBV6-1; 10 nucleotides align to TRBD2. V was clipped by 3 bases and J by 3 bases; unmatched bases: 5. The CDR3 is 15 amino acids. Germline assignment: CDR1 MNHNS and CDR2 SASEGT. This chain's CDR3 is CASSEGTSVGYEQYF. The DNA read from the CDR3 is TGTGCCAGCAGTGAGGGGACTAGCGTAGGCTACGAG.

This clone was counted at least ten times. The read is 3 residues too short to cover the CDR3 end, so that end is filled in from the germline J gene. This sequence joins TRBV23-1 and TRBJ1-4; the D gene is possibly TRBD1 (5 bases). TRBV23-1 is annotated as an ORF whose role is uncertain. Trimming took off 4 bases at V and 8 bases at J, with 17 bases between the two ends. There are 15 residues in the CDR3. The CDR3: CASSRERSQGEKLFF. CDR3 bases read: TGCGCCAGCAGTCGCGAAAGGTCCCAGGGCGAAAAA.

With regard to this clone: The read is 3 residues too short to cover the CDR3 end, so that end is filled in from the germline J gene. The chain is built from TRBV30 and TRBJ1-1; D is unresolved. Trimming removed 0 bases at V and 1 base at J, with 6 bases between. The CDR3 is 13 residues long. Looked up from germline, CDR1 is GTSNPN and CDR2 is SVGIG (reference sequence). This CDR3 reads CAWSVPGNTEAFF. The sequenced part of the CDR3 DNA is TGTGCCTGGAGTGTACCCGGGAACACTGAA.

This clone was seen a few times. The read gets to within 3 residues of the CDR3 end, and the germline J gene fills in the rest. The chain carries TRBV7-9 and TRBJ1-2; D is perhaps TRBD1 (6 bases). Deletions cut 0 bases from V and 7 bases from J, with 15 bases between. The CDR3 consists of 15 residues. In germline, CDR1 is SEHNR, CDR2 FQNEAQ (reference sequence). The sequenced part of the CDR3 DNA is TGTGCCAGCAGCTTAGCCCGAGCCAGGGGATCTGGC. Encoded protein: CASSLARARGSG. The entire CDR3 sequence reads CASSLARARGSGYTF.

Comment on this clone: Sequencing ends 3 residues short of the CDR3 end; the germline J gene provides the rest. The genes are TRBV11-2 and TRBJ2-7; TRBD2 is a possible D gene (6 bases). CDR3 length: 14 residues. V was cut by 1 base and J by 3 bases, with 10 bases left in between. In germline, CDR1 is SGHAT, CDR2 FQNNGV. The DNA read from the CDR3 is TGTGCCAGCAGCTTAGGTAGCGGTCTCTACGAG. This codes for CASSLGSGLYE. The whole CDR3 reads CASSLGSGLYEQYF. Combining the CDR3 with reference TRBV11-2 and TRBJ2-7 gives the whole variable domain EAGVAQSPRYKIIEKRQSVAFWCNPISGHATLYWYQQILGQGPKLLIQFQNNGVVDDSQLPKDRFSAERLKGVDSTLKIQPAKLEDSAVYLCASSLGSGLYEQYFGPGTRLTVT.

This clone was seen at least ten times. The missing CDR3 end, 3 residues past where the read stops, is filled in from the germline J gene. This chain joins TRBV30 and TRBJ2-3; TRBD2 matches at 8 bases. CDR3 length: 14 residues. The junction had 8 bases not matched to a gene; V was cut back by 3 bases and J by 6 bases. From germline, CDR1 is GTSNPN and CDR2 SVGIG (reference sequence). The CDR3 bases that were read are TGTGCCTGGAGCTTGGGACTAGACAAGGATACG. This gives the protein CAWSLGLDKDT. The CDR3 reads in full as CAWSLGLDKDTQYF.

This clone has a count of ten or more. The read gets to within 3 residues of the CDR3 end, and the germline J gene fills in the rest. The V and J genes are TRBV18 and TRBJ2-3, with TRBD1 identical over 8 bases. With V trimmed by 2 bases and J by 2 bases, 6 bases remained unmatched. The germline V gene encodes CDR1 KGHSH and CDR2 LQKENI. The CDR3 loop spans 16 amino acids. The CDR3 loop reads CASSPWDRSTTDTQYF. The CDR3 bases that were read are TGTGCCAGCTCACCATGGGACAGGTCTACCACAGATACG.

This clone was picked up a small number of times. Read sequence stops 3 residues before the CDR3 end, and the germline J gene provides the missing end. The rearrangement joins TRBV2 to TRBJ2-1; 9 nucleotides match TRBD2. The trim removed 6 bases at V and 3 bases at J, leaving 6 bases unmatched. Germline V lookup: CDR1 SNHLY, CDR2 FYNNEI. This CDR3 contains 15 residues. The CDR3 sequence: CASSLPSGVYNEQFF. The CDR3 DNA, read in part, is TGTGCCAGCAGCCTTCCTAGCGGGGTCTACAATGAG.

This clone has only a few counts. The read terminates 3 residues ahead of where the CDR3 ends, so the germline J gene completes it. This chain links TRBV7-8 with TRBJ2-7; TRBD1 is a possible D gene (6 bases). This CDR3 is built from 14 residues. Trimming left V 2 bases short and J 5 bases short, with 13 bases between. Germline-derived CDR1 and CDR2 are SGHVS and FQNEAQ. The CDR3 DNA, read in part, is TGTGCCAGCAGCTTAAACAGGGTTGGGCACGAG. Its translation: CASSLNRVGHE. The full CDR3 protein reads CASSLNRVGHEQYF.

This clone came up a few times. The read gets to within 3 residues of the CDR3 end, and the germline J gene fills in the rest. The V gene is TRBV19, the J gene TRBJ1-2; TRBD1 aligns across 7 bases. The CDR3 is 15 residues long. V trimming: 4 bases; J trimming: 5 bases; junction bases outside the gene matches: 10. Germline V gives CDR1 LNHDA, CDR2 SQIVND (reference sequence). CDR3 bases read: TGTGCCAGTAGTACCCCAATCAGGGGGTTATATGGC. This codes for CASSTPIRGLYG. The CDR3 reads in full as CASSTPIRGLYGYTF.

Concerning this clone: Read sequence stops 3 residues before the CDR3 end, and the germline J gene provides the missing end. The genes are TRBV30 and TRBJ2-7, with TRBD1 matching over 10 bases. This CDR3 has 15 residues. V gave up 3 bases and J gave up 1 base; unmatched junction bases: 6. Per the germline V gene, CDR1 is GTSNPN and CDR2 is SVGIG (reference sequence). CDR3 amino acids: CAWRDRDRGSYEQYF. CDR3 DNA (partial): TGTGCCTGGAGGGACCGGGACAGGGGATCCTACGAG.

This clone was counted ten times or more. The read terminates 3 residues before the CDR3 end, so the remaining end is supplied by the germline J gene. The rearrangement joins TRBV18 to TRBJ1-4; D is possibly TRBD1 (5 bases). In germline, CDR1 is KGHSH, CDR2 LQKENI. Trimming took off 3 bases at V and 4 bases at J, with 18 bases between the two ends. CDR3 length: 17 amino acids. CDR3 DNA, as far as it was read: TGTGCCAGCTCACCTCCGGGCAGGGATGATAGTAATGAAAAA. This sequence encodes CASSPPGRDDSNEK. The full CDR3 protein reads CASSPPGRDDSNEKLFF.

This clone was counted at least ten times. The read stops 3 residues short of the end of the CDR3; the missing end is completed from the germline J gene. This chain uses TRBV7-8 with TRBJ1-1, with a weak D call TRBD1 (5 bases). Per germline, CDR1 SGHVS and CDR2 FQNEAQ. Trimming stripped 5 bases from V and 1 base from J, with 11 bases between. The CDR3 extends over 14 amino acids. The CDR3 sequence is CASSKGGGNTEAFF. CDR3 bases read: TGTGCCAGCAGCAAAGGCGGGGGGAACACTGAA.

This clone came up a few times. The sequenced fragment ends 3 residues before the CDR3 boundary, so the rest is inferred from the germline J gene. The gene calls are TRBV2 and TRBJ1-1, with TRBD1 matching 10 bases. J lost 2 bases, V lost 2 bases, and 8 bases had no gene match. This CDR3 has 17 amino acids. Per the germline V gene, CDR1 is SNHLY and CDR2 is FYNNEI. CDR3 bases read: TGTGCCAGCAGTGAACCCTGGACAGGGGGTGAAAACACTGAA. Its protein is CASSEPWTGGENTE. The entire CDR3 sequence reads CASSEPWTGGENTEAFF.

The covered CDR3 bases are TGTGCCAGTAGTATTGGTAGCGGGAGTATGGGTGAG. It translates to CASSIGSGSMGE. The whole CDR3 is CASSIGSGSMGEQFF. The rearrangement uses TRBV19 and TRBJ2-1; TRBD2 aligns across 9 bases. The read is 3 residues too short to cover the CDR3 end, so that end is filled in from the germline J gene. This CDR3 has 15 residues. J was trimmed by 9 bases and V by 3 bases; bases with no gene match: 9. Looked up from germline, CDR1 is LNHDA and CDR2 is SQIVND (reference sequence).

This clone was seen a few times. The read stops 3 residues short of the end of the CDR3; the missing end is completed from the germline J gene. The rearrangement joins TRBV19 to TRBJ2-1, with TRBD2 as a possible D gene (5 bases). Germline CDR1 reads LNHDA; CDR2 reads SQIVND (reference sequence). V lost 5 bases and J lost 0, with 14 bases in between. This CDR3 contains 16 residues. Incomplete CDR3 DNA: TGTGCCAGTAGTTCAAGTAGCGCCAGCTCCTACAATGAG. Translated, it gives CASSSSSASSYNE. The full CDR3 sequence reads CASSSSSASSYNEQFF. Variable domain in full (rest from reference TRBV19 and TRBJ2-1): DGGITQSPKYLFRKEGQNVTLSCEQNLNHDAMYWYRQDPGQGLRLIYYSQIVNDFQKGDIAEGYSVSREKKESFPLTVTSAQKNPTAFYLCASSSSSASSYNEQFFGPGTRLTVL.

This clone came up many times. At one end, the junction sequence differs from germline, possibly due to a read error. The sequenced CDR3 bases are TGCGCCAGCAGCCAAGATTCGGCGGGAGGGCCACCCTACGAG. Protein product: CASSQDSAGGPPYE. The full CDR3 is CASSQDSAGGPPYEQYF. J is TRBJ2-7 and V is TRBV4-2, with 9 bases aligning to TRBD2. The read ends 3 residues before the CDR3 terminus; that terminus is restored from the germline J gene. The germline CDR1 and CDR2 sequences are LGHNA and YNFKEQ. This CDR3 has 17 amino acids.

Remarks on this clone: The CDR3 end is not reached by the read, which stops 3 residues before it; the germline J gene fills it in. V is TRBV20-1 and J is TRBJ2-7; D might be TRBD2 (6 bases). The CDR3 extends over 11 amino acids. V was shortened by 4 bases and J by 3 bases, with 7 bases between the two germline ends. Germline V gene lookup returns CDR1 DFQATT and CDR2 SNEGSKA (reference sequence). The CDR3 bases that were read are TGCAGTGCTATGCGGGGCTACGAG. Encoded protein: CSAMRGYE. Given in full, the CDR3 is CSAMRGYEQYF.

This clone was found many times. The CDR3 is cut off 3 residues early in the read; its end comes from the germline J gene. The rearrangement joins TRBV6-1 to TRBJ2-1, with D maybe TRBD2 (5 bases). This CDR3 contains 13 residues. Trimming stripped 3 bases from V and 9 bases from J, with 12 bases between. Germline V CDR1 and CDR2: MNHNS, SASEGT. Here the CDR3 reads CASSDRGRGEQFF. The covered CDR3 bases are TGTGCCAGCAGTGACCGGGGTAGAGGTGAG.

A few counts support this clone. The chain's CDR3 is CASSPRDRGTDTQYF. The sequenced part of the CDR3 DNA is TGTGCCAGCTCACCCCGGGACAGGGGGACAGATACG. The J gene is TRBJ2-3, the V gene TRBV18; 11 bases fit TRBD1. From the germline J gene comes the end of the CDR3, since the read stops 3 residues before it. Germline V gene sequence: CDR1 KGHSH, CDR2 LQKENI. This CDR3 comprises 15 residues. Trimming took 3 bases from V and 3 from J; bases not matched to a gene: 2.

Comments on this clone: The read terminates 3 residues ahead of where the CDR3 ends, so the germline J gene completes it. The V gene is TRBV19, the J gene TRBJ2-1; no clear D gene. Deletions cut 5 bases from V and 6 bases from J, with 17 bases between. CDR3 length: 15 amino acids. Germline V CDR1 and CDR2: LNHDA, SQIVND (reference sequence). CDR3 bases read: TGTGCCAGTAGTCCTGTGGCCGCCACCCCCAATGAG. As protein: CASSPVAATPNE. The whole CDR3 protein is CASSPVAATPNEQFF.

With respect to this clone: The sequenced fragment ends 3 residues before the CDR3 boundary, so the rest is inferred from the germline J gene. V and J are TRBV19 and TRBJ2-3, with 7 bases matching TRBD2. The CDR3 covers 18 residues. Germline CDR1 LNHDA, CDR2 SQIVND (reference sequence). The junction had 14 bases not matched to a gene; V was cut back by 4 bases and J by 1 base. CDR3 DNA, as far as it was read: TGTGCCAGTAGTACTCCACACCAACTAGCGCAGGGCACAGATACG. It specifies CASSTPHQLAQGTDT. In full, the CDR3 is CASSTPHQLAQGTDTQYF. The full variable domain, rest sourced from reference TRBV19 and TRBJ2-3, is DGGITQSPKYLFRKEGQNVTLSCEQNLNHDAMYWYRQDPGQGLRLIYYSQIVNDFQKGDIAEGYSVSREKKESFPLTVTSAQKNPTAFYLCASSTPHQLAQGTDTQYFGPGTRLTVL.